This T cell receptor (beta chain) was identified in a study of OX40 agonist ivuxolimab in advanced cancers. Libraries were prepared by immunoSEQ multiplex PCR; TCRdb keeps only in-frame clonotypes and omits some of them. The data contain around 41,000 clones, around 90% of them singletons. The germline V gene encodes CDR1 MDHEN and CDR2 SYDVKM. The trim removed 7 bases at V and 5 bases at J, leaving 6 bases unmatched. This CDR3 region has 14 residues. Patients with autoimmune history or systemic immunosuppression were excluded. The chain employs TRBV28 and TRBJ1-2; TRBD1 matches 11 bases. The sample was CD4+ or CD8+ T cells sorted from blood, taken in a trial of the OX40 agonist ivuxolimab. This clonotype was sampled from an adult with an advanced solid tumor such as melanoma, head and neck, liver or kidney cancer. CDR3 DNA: TGTGCCAGCATTCCCGGGACAGGGGGTTATGGCTACACCTTC. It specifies CASIPGTGGYGYTF.